This T cell receptor (beta chain) was found in a study of blood T cell repertoires in COVID-19. In the study overall: COVID-19 samples from acute and convalescent phases originated in the United States, Italy and Spain. Nucleic acid was either cDNA or gDNA, and it came from T cells, B-cell-depleted T cells, or PBMCs.

Per the original methods: Scientists estimated how many nucleated cells there were by amplifying reference gene primers. Produced via immunoSEQ multiplex PCR; TCRdb's table is partial and in-frame only. The DNA was the basis for D and trimming; V, J and clone size are from that table. This repertoire shows under 100,000 clones, about four fifths found once; its top ten account for about 2%. CDR1 KGHSH and CDR2 LQKENI come from the germline V gene. Trimming left V 3 bases short and J 7 bases short, with 18 bases between. The CDR3 is made up of 16 amino acids. This TCR was recovered from a woman between 70 and 85 years old with acute or convalescent COVID-19. Sequencing was performed on peripheral blood. The V gene is TRBV18, the J gene TRBJ1-4; a possible D gene is TRBD1 (6 bases). The CDR3: CASSPQNGGLSEKLFF. CDR3 nucleotide sequence: TGTGCCAGCTCACCGCAGAACGGGGGGCTAAGTGAAAAACTGTTTTTT. The whole variable domain, remainder taken from reference TRBV18 and TRBJ1-4, is NAGVMQNPRHLVRRRGQEARLRCSPMKGHSHVYWYRQLPEEGLKFMVYLQKENIIDESGMPKERFSAEFPKEGPSILRIQQVVRGDSAAYFCASSPQNGGLSEKLFFGSGTQLSVL.